This is a list of T cell receptor beta chains from one sample in a study of OX40 agonist ivuxolimab in advanced cancers. Sequencing was performed with immunoSEQ multiplex PCR; in TCRdb, only in-frame clones are kept and a portion is missing. The repertoire holds about 19,000 clones, with 68% as singletons. Sequencing used CD4+ or CD8+ T cells sorted from blood, obtained in a trial of the OX40 agonist ivuxolimab. These receptors all stem from an adult with an advanced solid tumor such as melanoma, head and neck, liver or kidney cancer. CDR3s include the opening cysteine and the closing phenylalanine or tryptophan. A D gene is named only where the DNA matches it firmly. Rows may omit the clone size; those that give it use once, few, many or a size class.

cdr3_nt cdr3_aa v_call clone_size j_call d_call
TGTGCCAGCAGCTTAGTCCGGCTAGGAAGCACCGGGGAGCTGTTTTTT CASSLVRLGSTGELFF TRBV11-2 . TRBJ2-2 .
TGTGCCAGCAGCTTAGTTAGTACCGAGCAGTACTTC CASSLVSTEQYF TRBV7-9 . TRBJ2-7 .
TGCGCCAGCAGCCCCCGGGACAAACACAATGAGCAGTTCTTC CASSPRDKHNEQFF TRBV10-2 few TRBJ2-1 .
TGTGCCAGCAGCAAGACATTCGATGGGGCCAACGTCCTGACTTTC CASSKTFDGANVLTF TRBV28 . TRBJ2-6 .
TGTGCCAGCAGCATGCGGCCGTACGGGACAGCCCTAGCCAAAAACATTCAGTACTTC CASSMRPYGTALAKNIQYF TRBV11-2 . TRBJ2-4 TRBD1
TGTGCCAGCAGCTTACCACATCAGGACGGTACAGGTGAAAAACTGTTTTTT CASSLPHQDGTGEKLFF TRBV5-6 . TRBJ1-4 .
TGTGCCAGTAGTATATTCGAGGGGGCCCTAGATACGCAGTATTTT CASSIFEGALDTQYF TRBV19 . TRBJ2-3 TRBD1
TGTGCCAGCAGCTTGAGACGGAGCTCCTATAATTCACCCCTCCACTTT CASSLRRSSYNSPLHF TRBV11-2 . TRBJ1-6 .
TGTGCCAGCAGTTTATCCGGAAACTATGGCTACACCTTC CASSLSGNYGYTF TRBV27 many TRBJ1-2 .
TGTGCCAGCAGACCCGTCCTACAGGAGACCCAGTACTTC CASRPVLQETQYF TRBV11-1 . TRBJ2-5 .
TGTGCCAGCAGCTTGGGGGCTAGCACAGATACGCAGTATTTT CASSLGASTDTQYF TRBV7-9 few TRBJ2-3 .
TGTGCCAGCAGTTTGATCGGAGGCGAGCAGTACTTC CASSLIGGEQYF TRBV27 . TRBJ2-7 .
TGTGCCAGCAGTTTAGTAGGAAGGAACACTGAAGCTTTCTTT CASSLVGRNTEAFF TRBV28 . TRBJ1-1 .
TGTGCCAGCAGTCCGTTTGCGGGGAGCTCCTACAATGAGCAGTTCTTC CASSPFAGSSYNEQFF TRBV27 . TRBJ2-1 .
TGTGCCAGCAGTTTTAGGAGTCGCACAGATACGCAGTATTTT CASSFRSRTDTQYF TRBV27 . TRBJ2-3 .
TGTGCCAGCAGCTCAGCCCAGGGAATCTACTACAATGAGCAGTTCTTC CASSSAQGIYYNEQFF TRBV7-8 . TRBJ2-1 .
TGTGCCAGCAGCTTGGGAACTAGCGGGGGCTCCTACGAGCAGTACTTC CASSLGTSGGSYEQYF TRBV4-2 . TRBJ2-7 TRBD2
TGCGCCAGCAGCCAAACAGGAGGGGGACTGGGGGAGCAGTACTTC CASSQTGGGLGEQYF TRBV4-3 . TRBJ2-7 .
TGTGCCAGCAGCCTATGGGACACCGATTACGAGCAGTACTTC CASSLWDTDYEQYF TRBV7-3 . TRBJ2-7 .
TGTGCCAGCAGCCTCCCCCGGGTGAGCTCCTACAATGAGCAGTTCTTC CASSLPRVSSYNEQFF TRBV11-3 . TRBJ2-1 .
TGCGCCAGCAGCTTGCGAGTTACCAAAGCTTTCTTT CASSLRVTKAFF TRBV5-1 few TRBJ1-1 .
TGTGCCAGTAGTTTATGGACTAGCCCGGACAATGAGCAGTTCTTC CASSLWTSPDNEQFF TRBV19 . TRBJ2-1 TRBD2
TGCGCCAGCAGCCAAGGATTCGGGAGAGACTATGGCTACACCTTC CASSQGFGRDYGYTF TRBV4-3 once TRBJ1-2 .
TGCGCCAGCAGCTTGTCGGGAGGGGGTACCGGGGAGCTGTTTTTT CASSLSGGGTGELFF TRBV5-1 . TRBJ2-2 TRBD2
TGTGCCAGCAGTCCTGAATGGGGGAGCTCCTACAATGAGCAGTTCTTC CASSPEWGSSYNEQFF TRBV27 few TRBJ2-1 .
TGTGCCAGCAGTCCCGGACTGGGTGAGCAGTTCTTC CASSPGLGEQFF TRBV27 . TRBJ2-1 .
TGCGCCAGCAGCGAGCGACAGAACTTTTATAGCAATCAGCCCCAGCATTTT CASSERQNFYSNQPQHF TRBV23-1 . TRBJ1-5 .
TGTGCCAGCAGTTTTAAGCACACCGGAGAGGCTGAAGCTTTCTTT CASSFKHTGEAEAFF TRBV6-5 few TRBJ1-1 .
TGTGCCAGCAGCCCGAATGAGCAGTTCTTC CASSPNEQFF TRBV2 few TRBJ2-1 .
TGTGCCAGCAGTTCTGGGACGAGCACCGGGGAGCTGTTTTTT CASSSGTSTGELFF TRBV28 few TRBJ2-2 .
TGTGCAAGCTCCCCGGCGAACACCGGGGAGCTGTTTTTT CASSPANTGELFF TRBV28 . TRBJ2-2 .
TGTGCCAGCAGCGAGAGTAGGGGACAGGGTAGAGAAAAACTGTTTTTT CASSESRGQGREKLFF TRBV13 . TRBJ1-4 TRBD1
TGTGCCAGCAGCGAAACAGGGGGCTCTTCAGGAGAGCAGTACTTC CASSETGGSSGEQYF TRBV13 . TRBJ2-7 TRBD1
TGTGCCAGCAGCTCGGGGCTCGGCGGGACCTTC CASSSGLGGTF TRBV7-9 . TRBJ1-2 .
TGCGCCAGCAGCCAAGAAGAGGGAGACACAGATACGCAGTATTTT CASSQEEGDTDTQYF TRBV4-3 few TRBJ2-3 .
TGTGCCAGCAGTGTTAGCCCCTACGGGCAGTACTTC CASSVSPYGQYF TRBV2 . TRBJ2-7 .
TGTGCCAGCAGTTTATTGGCCACAGATACGCAGTATTTT CASSLLATDTQYF TRBV28 medium-sized TRBJ2-3 .
TGTGCCAGCAGTTTACTTCGACCCTACAATGAGCAGTTCTTC CASSLLRPYNEQFF TRBV28 . TRBJ2-1 .
TGTGCCAGCAGCGCGGGACTAGCGGAGCAAGAGACCCAGTACTTC CASSAGLAEQETQYF TRBV5-4 . TRBJ2-5 TRBD2
TGTGCCAGCAGTTTATCCGGGATCTCCGGGGAGGGGACTAATGAAAAACTGTTTTTT CASSLSGISGEGTNEKLFF TRBV27 . TRBJ1-4 .
TGTGCCAGTAGTATATCCCCGGGACAGGGAAATCAGCCCCAGCATTTT CASSISPGQGNQPQHF TRBV19 . TRBJ1-5 TRBD1
TGCGCCAGCAGCCAAGATTGGAGGGAAGGCTCCTACAATGAGCAGTTCTTC CASSQDWREGSYNEQFF TRBV4-3 many TRBJ2-1 .
TGTGCCAGCAGCTTGTTTCTCGTGAGCTCCACAGATACGCAGTATTTT CASSLFLVSSTDTQYF TRBV5-6 . TRBJ2-3 .
TGTGCCAGCAGTTTACTCCTCCAGGGTCTTTCGGTGAAGCAGTACTTC CASSLLLQGLSVKQYF TRBV28 many TRBJ2-7 .
TGTGCCAGCAGTTGGGGACTTCGGTACGAGCAGTACTTC CASSWGLRYEQYF TRBV6-6 . TRBJ2-7 .
TGTGCCAGCAGTGAGCTACAGGGGGGAGGAAACACCATATATTTT CASSELQGGGNTIYF TRBV6-1 . TRBJ1-3 TRBD1
TGTGCCAGCCGAGCTGGGGCAGGGAGCTCCTACGAGCAGTACTTC CASRAGAGSSYEQYF TRBV27 . TRBJ2-7 .
TGTGCCAGCAGTTACTCTCGGGGGGAAAGCTACGAGCAGTACTTC CASSYSRGESYEQYF TRBV6-5 . TRBJ2-7 TRBD2
TGTGCCAGTAGTCCTGGGACAGGACTATTTAATGAAAAACTGTTTTTT CASSPGTGLFNEKLFF TRBV19 . TRBJ1-4 TRBD1
TGTGCCAGCAGTCGACAGTATAGCAATCAGCCCCAGCATTTT CASSRQYSNQPQHF TRBV6-6 medium-sized TRBJ1-5 .
TGTGCCAGCAGTTACACCCAATACAATGAGCAGTTCTTC CASSYTQYNEQFF TRBV6-6 once TRBJ2-1 .
TGTGCCAGCAGTTACTCGTCACAGGGGAACCCCTACGAGCAGTACTTC CASSYSSQGNPYEQYF TRBV6-6 . TRBJ2-7 TRBD1
TGTGCCAGCAGCAAAACAGGACTAGCGGGAGGATACTACGAGCAGTACTTC CASSKTGLAGGYYEQYF TRBV5-6 medium-sized TRBJ2-7 TRBD2
TGTGCCAGCAGCTTAAGGGACAGGGACCACGAGCAGTACTTC CASSLRDRDHEQYF TRBV11-2 . TRBJ2-7 TRBD1
TGTGCCAGCAGACGGACTAGCGGGGAAACTTATAGCGACGAGCAGTACTTC CASRRTSGETYSDEQYF TRBV7-9 once TRBJ2-7 TRBD2
TGTGCCAGCAGTGAAGCGTGGATGTCGTCGGATCAGCCCCAGCATTTT CASSEAWMSSDQPQHF TRBV6-1 . TRBJ1-5 .
TGTGCCAGCAGTTTAGACAGACTAGACGGTGGCGAGCAGTACTTC CASSLDRLDGGEQYF TRBV6-6 . TRBJ2-7 .
TGTGCCAGCAGCTTAGGCCCCTTGGCCCCCCGAGGCTACACCTTC CASSLGPLAPRGYTF TRBV7-4 . TRBJ1-2 .
TGTGCCAGCAGTGAGCCAGGCTCTGGGGCCAACGTCCTGACTTTC CASSEPGSGANVLTF TRBV2 . TRBJ2-6 .